This T cell receptor beta chain stems from a study of CD8+CD57+ T cells in acquired aplastic anemia. The overall study: Average DNA yield from sorted CD4+ and CD8+ cells was roughly 3.1 ug.

Selection for sequencing was limited to patients who had shown CD8+CD57+ cell expansion by flow cytometry. No patient had been given any therapy when blood was sampled. Germline CDR1 is SGDLS and CDR2 is YYNGEE. V shed 1 base and J shed 1 base, with 14 bases lying between them. The CDR3 covers 16 residues. Genomic DNA acted as the template from which TCR beta VDJ combination and CDR3 sequence profiling were carried out. TCRdb itself ran the reads through MiXCR, one entry per CDR3 protein. The table includes fewer than 200,000 distinct CDR3 sequences, roughly 50% detected once. Sequenced sample: sorted CD4+, CD8+, or CD8+CD57+ T cells (not recorded which) from PBMCs. This clonotype was obtained from a human donor with aplastic anemia. The chain has TRBV9 and TRBJ1-1, with D unresolved. This CDR3 reads CASSVNQARTNTEAFF. CDR3 bases: TGTGCCAGCAGCGTAAATCAGGCCCGGACGAACACTGAAGCTTTCTTT.